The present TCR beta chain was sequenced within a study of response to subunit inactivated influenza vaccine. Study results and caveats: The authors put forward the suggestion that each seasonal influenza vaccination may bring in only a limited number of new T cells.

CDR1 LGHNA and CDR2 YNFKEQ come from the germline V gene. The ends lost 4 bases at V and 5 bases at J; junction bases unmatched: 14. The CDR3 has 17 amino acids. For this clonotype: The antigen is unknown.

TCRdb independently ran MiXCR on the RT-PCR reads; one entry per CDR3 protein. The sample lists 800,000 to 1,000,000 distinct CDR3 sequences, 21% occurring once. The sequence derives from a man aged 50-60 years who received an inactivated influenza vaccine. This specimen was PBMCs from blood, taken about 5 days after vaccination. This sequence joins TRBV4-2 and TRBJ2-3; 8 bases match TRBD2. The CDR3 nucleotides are TGTGCCAGCAGCCCTAGGCCTAGCGGGCCCCGGGGAGATACGCAGTATTTT. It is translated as CASSPRPSGPRGDTQYF.